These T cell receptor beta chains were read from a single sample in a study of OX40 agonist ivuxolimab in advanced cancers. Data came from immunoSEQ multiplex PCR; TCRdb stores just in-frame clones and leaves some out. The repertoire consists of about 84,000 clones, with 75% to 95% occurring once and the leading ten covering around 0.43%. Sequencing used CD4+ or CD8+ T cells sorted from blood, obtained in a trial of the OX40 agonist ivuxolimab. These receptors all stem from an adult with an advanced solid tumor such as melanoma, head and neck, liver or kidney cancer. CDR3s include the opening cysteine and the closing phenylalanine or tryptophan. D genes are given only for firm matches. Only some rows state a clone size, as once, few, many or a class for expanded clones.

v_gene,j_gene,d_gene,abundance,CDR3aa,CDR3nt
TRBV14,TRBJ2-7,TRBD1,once,CASSHPGQGRTYEQYF,TGTGCCAGCAGCCATCCGGGACAGGGGCGGACCTACGAGCAGTACTTC
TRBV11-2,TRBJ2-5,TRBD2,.,CASSLGLAAETQYF,TGTGCCAGCAGCTTGGGACTAGCTGCAGAGACCCAGTACTTC
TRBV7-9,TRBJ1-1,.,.,CASSSGSRPNTEAFF,TGTGCCAGCAGCTCTGGGAGCCGCCCGAACACTGAAGCTTTCTTT
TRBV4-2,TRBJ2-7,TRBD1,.,CASSQAGQGGVMYEQYF,TGTGCCAGCAGCCAAGCGGGACAGGGGGGTGTTATGTACGAGCAGTACTTC
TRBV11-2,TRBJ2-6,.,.,CASSLLDVYSGANVLTF,TGTGCCAGCAGCTTACTAGACGTCTACTCTGGGGCCAACGTCCTGACTTTC
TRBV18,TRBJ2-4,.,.,CASSQTPGETKNIQYF,TGTGCCAGCTCACAGACCCCAGGGGAAACCAAAAACATTCAGTACTTC
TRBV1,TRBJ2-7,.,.,CTSSPLSGTSGHQRRGEQYF,TGCACCAGCAGCCCTCTAAGCGGGACTAGCGGGCACCAACGTCGAGGCGAGCAGTACTTC
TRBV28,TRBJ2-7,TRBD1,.,CASTQPGTGVYEQYF,TGTGCCAGCACGCAGCCCGGGACAGGCGTCTACGAGCAGTACTTC
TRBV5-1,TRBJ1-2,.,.,CASSLAPGIYGYTF,TGCGCCAGCAGCTTGGCCCCAGGGATCTATGGCTACACCTTC
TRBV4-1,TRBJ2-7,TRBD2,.,CASRRLPGLASYEQYF,TGCGCCAGCAGGCGACTTCCGGGACTAGCATCCTACGAGCAGTACTTC
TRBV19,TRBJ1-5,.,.,CASSINRASNQPQHF,TGTGCCAGTAGTATAAACAGGGCTAGCAATCAGCCCCAGCATTTT
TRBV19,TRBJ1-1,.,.,CASSITGPLTEAFF,TGTGCCAGTAGTATAACAGGGCCGCTAACTGAAGCTTTCTTT
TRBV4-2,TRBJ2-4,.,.,CASSHTGLAKNIQYF,TGTGCCAGCAGCCATACAGGGTTAGCCAAAAACATTCAGTACTTC
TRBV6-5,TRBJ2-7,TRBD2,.,CASRPPGLAYEQYF,TGTGCCAGCAGACCTCCGGGACTAGCCTACGAGCAGTACTTC
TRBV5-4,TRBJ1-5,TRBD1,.,CASSQDRGTGQPQHF,TGTGCCAGCAGCCAAGACAGGGGGACTGGGCAGCCCCAGCATTTT
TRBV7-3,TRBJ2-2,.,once,CASSLTNTGELFF,TGTGCCAGCAGCTTAACAAACACCGGGGAGCTGTTTTTT
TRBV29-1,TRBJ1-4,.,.,CSALGGGKLFF,TGCAGCGCCCTCGGAGGCGGAAAACTGTTTTTT
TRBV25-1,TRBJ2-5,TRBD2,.,CASSEGGLAAYFQETQYF,TGTGCCAGCAGTGAAGGAGGGCTAGCGGCTTATTTCCAAGAGACCCAGTACTTC
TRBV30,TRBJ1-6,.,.,CAWRGQNNSPLHF,TGTGCCTGGAGAGGGCAAAATAATTCACCCCTCCACTTT
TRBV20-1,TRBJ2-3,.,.,CSADRTDTQYF,TGCAGTGCCGACAGGACAGATACGCAGTATTTT
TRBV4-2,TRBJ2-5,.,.,CASSHGSNQETQYF,TGTGCCAGCAGCCACGGTAGTAACCAAGAGACCCAGTACTTC
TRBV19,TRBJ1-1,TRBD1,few,CASSTLEGAKAFF,TGTGCCAGTAGTACCCTTGAGGGGGCGAAAGCTTTCTTT
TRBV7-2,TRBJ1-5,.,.,CASSLGGQPQHF,TGTGCCAGCAGCTTAGGGGGTCAGCCCCAGCATTTT
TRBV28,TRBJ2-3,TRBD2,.,CASSYQSGGSTDTQYF,TGTGCCAGCAGTTACCAGAGCGGGGGGAGCACAGATACGCAGTATTTT
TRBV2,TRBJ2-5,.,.,CATQELAGKETQYF,TGTGCCACCCAGGAGCTAGCTGGAAAAGAGACCCAGTACTTC
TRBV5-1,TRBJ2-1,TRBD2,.,CASGSGAFAYNEQFF,TGCGCCAGTGGCAGCGGGGCCTTCGCCTACAATGAGCAGTTCTTC
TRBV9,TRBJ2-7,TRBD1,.,CASSAWDRAVQQYF,TGTGCCAGCAGCGCCTGGGACAGGGCAGTCCAGCAGTACTTC
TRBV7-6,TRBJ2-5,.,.,CASSNQETQYF,TGTGCCAGCAGCAACCAAGAGACCCAGTACTTC
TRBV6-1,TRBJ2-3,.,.,CASSEQLAGGADTQYF,TGTGCCAGCAGTGAACAATTGGCAGGAGGAGCAGATACGCAGTATTTT
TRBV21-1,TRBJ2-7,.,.,CASSPWTSGTDEQYF,TGTGCCAGCAGCCCGTGGACTAGCGGGACGGACGAGCAGTACTTC
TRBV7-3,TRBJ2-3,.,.,CASSLLGAGPADTQYF,TGTGCCAGCAGCCTTCTCGGGGCGGGGCCCGCAGATACGCAGTATTTT
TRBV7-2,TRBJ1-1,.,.,CASSPRIMNTEAFF,TGTGCCAGCAGCCCTAGGATAATGAACACTGAAGCTTTCTTT
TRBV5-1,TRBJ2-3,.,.,CASSNGHPAGTDTQYF,TGCGCCAGCAGCAACGGACACCCCGCCGGCACAGATACGCAGTATTTT
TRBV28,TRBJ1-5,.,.,CASTLGYQPQHF,TGTGCCAGCACCCTAGGCTATCAGCCCCAGCATTTT